The rows below give T cell receptor beta chains drawn from one sample of a study of cytomegalovirus exposure and HLA in healthy donors. TCRdb keeps only in-frame clones here, not all; method: immunoSEQ multiplex PCR. The sample contains about 130,000 clones, around 80% of which appear only once. Sample: PBMCs. The receptor set was obtained from a woman younger than 45 in good health and CMV-seronegative. The CDR3 runs from the conserved cysteine through the conserved F or W. Each record gives: D gene, clone size, J gene, V gene, CDR3 DNA, CDR3 protein. The D gene is left open where the match is weak. Not all rows give a size; the values are once, few, many and, for expanded clones, a class.

. | . | TRBJ1-1 | TRBV4-1 | TGCGCCAGCAGAACCCGACCGGGGGGATCTTGGAACACTGAAGCTTTCTTT | CASRTRPGGSWNTEAFF
. | . | TRBJ2-4 | TRBV2 | TGTGCCAGCAGTGGGGGTAGGGGAAACCGAAACATTCAGTACTTC | CASSGGRGNRNIQYF
. | . | TRBJ2-1 | TRBV5-1 | TGCGCCAGCAGCTTGGGGGTGACTGGCGATGAGCAGTTCTTC | CASSLGVTGDEQFF
. | . | TRBJ2-7 | TRBV11-3 | TGTGCCAGCAGCTCGCAGGTCTCCTACGAGCAGTACTTC | CASSSQVSYEQYF
. | . | TRBJ1-2 | TRBV29-1 | . | CSVEGYTFGSGSDGYTF
TRBD1 | . | TRBJ1-5 | TRBV18 | TGTGCCAGCTCAATCGACAGGGGTTATCAGCCCCAGCATTTT | CASSIDRGYQPQHF
TRBD2 | . | TRBJ2-5 | TRBV11-2 | TGTGCCAGCAGCCCCACGCGAGCGGGGCCTCAAGAGACCCAGTACTTC | CASSPTRAGPQETQYF
. | once | TRBJ2-2 | TRBV7-9 | TGTGCCAGCAGCAAACAGGGCACCGGGGAGCTGTTTTTT | CASSKQGTGELFF
TRBD2 | . | TRBJ2-1 | TRBV7-2 | TGTGCCAGCAGCCCAGGACCCGGGACTAGCCTGAAAACCGAGCAGTTCTTC | CASSPGPGTSLKTEQFF
TRBD2 | . | TRBJ2-1 | TRBV5-1 | TGCGCCAGCAGCTTGGTGGGACTAACTACGGATGAGCAGTTCTTC | CASSLVGLTTDEQFF
TRBD1 | once | TRBJ2-7 | TRBV18 | TGTGCCAGCTCACCCGGGACAGGGGAACACGAGCAGTACTTC | CASSPGTGEHEQYF
TRBD1 | . | TRBJ2-5 | TRBV29-1 | TGCAGCGTTGCCCCGGGACAGGAAGAGACCCAGTACTTC | CSVAPGQEETQYF
. | . | TRBJ2-7 | TRBV9 | TGTGCCAGCAGCGTAGTCCCCGGGGACGAGCAGTACTTC | CASSVVPGDEQYF
. | . | TRBJ1-4 | TRBV9 | TGTGCCAGCAGCGTAGGGGGGGGTAATGAAAAACTGTTTTTT | CASSVGGGNEKLFF
TRBD1 | . | TRBJ1-5 | TRBV27 | TGTGCCAGCAGAGGTGGACAGGGTTGGGGTAGCAATCAGCCCCAGCATTTT | CASRGGQGWGSNQPQHF
. | . | TRBJ2-7 | TRBV11-3 | TGTGCCAGCAGCCTTGGGCCCTCTTACGAGCAGTACTTC | CASSLGPSYEQYF
. | . | TRBJ2-7 | TRBV12-5 | TGTGCTAGTGGCACCGATGAGGAGCAGTACTTC | CASGTDEEQYF
. | . | TRBJ1-5 | TRBV19 | TGTGCCAGTAATAATATGGGGGCGGCGGGGGGGGTTCAGCCCCAGCATTTT | CASNNMGAAGGVQPQHF
. | . | TRBJ2-2 | TRBV11-3 | TGTGCCAGCAGCTTGGTCGGGACTAACACCGGGGAGCTGTTTTTT | CASSLVGTNTGELFF
. | . | TRBJ2-1 | TRBV5-4 | TGTGCCAGCAGCGCAGGGTTCTCCTACAATGAGCAGTTCTTC | CASSAGFSYNEQFF
. | . | TRBJ2-2 | TRBV2 | TGTGCCAGCAGACAACTAGGTGTCGGGGAGCTGTTTTTT | CASRQLGVGELFF
TRBD2 | . | TRBJ2-1 | TRBV19 | TGTGCCAGTAGTATTGTTTCGGCGGGAGCGCGGGATGAGCAGTTCTTC | CASSIVSAGARDEQFF
. | . | TRBJ1-1 | TRBV18 | TGTGCCAGCTCACCAGAGCCGATGAACACTGAAGCTTTCTTT | CASSPEPMNTEAFF
TRBD1 | . | TRBJ2-7 | TRBV7-9 | TGTGCCAGCAGCTTAGGGACACTCCGGGACAGGGGGCTAAACGAGCAGTACTTC | CASSLGTLRDRGLNEQYF
. | . | TRBJ2-3 | TRBV11-2 | TGTGCCAGCTGGGCGAAAGGTACGCAGTATTTT | CASWAKGTQYF
. | . | TRBJ1-2 | TRBV7-9 | TGTGCCAGCAGCTCCCTATATAACCTTGCTGTTAGAGGTGGCTACACCTTC | CASSSLYNLAVRGGYTF
. | . | TRBJ2-1 | TRBV11-2 | TGTGCCAGCAGCTTAGGAGAGAATGAGCAGTTCTTC | CASSLGENEQFF
TRBD2 | once | TRBJ2-2 | TRBV9 | TGTGCCAGCAGCTCTAGCGGGGGGCAGAGTTTTTACGCCGGGGAGCTGTTTTTT | CASSSSGGQSFYAGELFF
TRBD1 | . | TRBJ1-1 | TRBV27 | TGTGCCAGCAGCGGACTCCGGACAGGGGAAACCGAAGCTTTCTTT | CASSGLRTGETEAFF
TRBD1 | . | TRBJ2-7 | TRBV7-9 | TGTTCCAGCAGCCTACGTGGGACAGCAAACTCCTACGAGCAGTACTTC | CSSSLRGTANSYEQYF
TRBD2 | few | TRBJ2-7 | TRBV4-2 | TGTGCCAGCAGCCAAGATAGGGCTAGCGGGACTAGCTCCTACGAGCAGTACTTC | CASSQDRASGTSSYEQYF
TRBD1 | once | TRBJ2-5 | TRBV6-5 | TGTGCCAGCAGTTACTCGACAGGGCCAGGGGAGACCCAGTACTTC | CASSYSTGPGETQYF
TRBD1 | . | TRBJ1-6 | TRBV6-1 | TGTGCCAGCAGTGAGGAGGGGACAGGGAGTTCACCCCTCCACTTT | CASSEEGTGSSPLHF
TRBD1 | . | TRBJ1-2 | TRBV30 | TGTGCCTGGAGTTGGTCAGGGGGCCCTGTTGGCTACACCTTC | CAWSWSGGPVGYTF
. | . | TRBJ1-6 | TRBV7-6 | TGTGCCAGCAGCGAGGGACACGGGCAACGTTCACCCCTCCACTTT | CASSEGHGQRSPLHF
TRBD1 | . | TRBJ1-4 | TRBV25-1 | TGTGCCAGCAGTGAATCGATCCTCAGGGGGACTAATGAAAAACTGTTTTTT | CASSESILRGTNEKLFF
TRBD1 | . | TRBJ1-2 | TRBV9 | TGTGCCAGCAGCGTAGCTCCCCAGGGGGTGGCATATGGCTACACCTTC | CASSVAPQGVAYGYTF
TRBD2 | few | TRBJ2-7 | TRBV5-1 | TGCGCCAGCAGCTCGGGACTAGTCACAAGCTCCTACGAGCAGTACTTC | CASSSGLVTSSYEQYF
. | . | TRBJ2-3 | TRBV6-4 | TGTGCCAGCAGTCAGGGGGGATCTAGCACAGATATGCAGTATTTT | CASSQGGSSTDMQYF
. | few | TRBJ1-1 | TRBV5-4 | TGTGCCAGCAGCGGACTGGGGAACACTGAAGCTTTCTTT | CASSGLGNTEAFF
TRBD2 | . | TRBJ2-7 | TRBV6-5 | TGTGCCAGCAGTTGGCAGGGAGGGGCTAGCGAGCAGTACTTC | CASSWQGGASEQYF
. | . | TRBJ2-7 | TRBV13 | TGTGCCAGCAGCTTAGGCCCACGGATTGGCAGGGGGGACGAGCAGTACTTC | CASSLGPRIGRGDEQYF
TRBD1 | . | TRBJ1-1 | TRBV6-5 | TGTGCCAGCAGTTACTCTCAGACAGGGGGCACTGAAGCTTTCTTT | CASSYSQTGGTEAFF
. | . | TRBJ2-7 | TRBV21-1 | TGTGCCAGCAAGCAAGACGGACTAGCGGGAGGCCACTACGAGCAGTACTTC | CASKQDGLAGGHYEQYF
. | once | TRBJ2-7 | TRBV4-2 | TGTGCCAGCAGCTCATACGCAGGGAACAACTACGAGCAGTACTTC | CASSSYAGNNYEQYF
TRBD1 | . | TRBJ2-7 | TRBV11-2 | TGTGCCAGCAGCTCGATCAGGGGGCGCGGGAACGAGCAGTACTTC | CASSSIRGRGNEQYF
TRBD2 | . | TRBJ2-5 | TRBV6-6 | TGTGCCAGCACCCCCGCTAGCGGGGGGGCAGGAGAGACCCAGTACTTC | CASTPASGGAGETQYF
. | few | TRBJ2-3 | TRBV9 | TGTGCCAGCAGCGTAGGAAAGCACACAGATACGCAGTATTTT | CASSVGKHTDTQYF
. | . | TRBJ1-5 | TRBV29-1 | TGCAGCGTGTCCGAGAACAATCAGCCCCAGCATTTT | CSVSENNQPQHF